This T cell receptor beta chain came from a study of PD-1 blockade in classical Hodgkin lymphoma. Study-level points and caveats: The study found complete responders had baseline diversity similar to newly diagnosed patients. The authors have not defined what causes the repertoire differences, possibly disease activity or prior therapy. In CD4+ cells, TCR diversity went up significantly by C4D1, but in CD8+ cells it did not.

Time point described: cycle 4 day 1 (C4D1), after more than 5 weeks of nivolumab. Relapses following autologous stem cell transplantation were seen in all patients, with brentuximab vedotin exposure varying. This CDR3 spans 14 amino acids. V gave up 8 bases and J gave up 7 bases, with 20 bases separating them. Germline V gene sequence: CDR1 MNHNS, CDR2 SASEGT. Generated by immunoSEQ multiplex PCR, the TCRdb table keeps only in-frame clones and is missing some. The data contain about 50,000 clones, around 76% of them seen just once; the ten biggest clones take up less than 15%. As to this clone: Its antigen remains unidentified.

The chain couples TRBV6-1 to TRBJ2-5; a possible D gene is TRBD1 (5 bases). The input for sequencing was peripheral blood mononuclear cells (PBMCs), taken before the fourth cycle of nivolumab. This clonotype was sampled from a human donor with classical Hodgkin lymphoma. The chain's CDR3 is CASRSGNPSGTQYF. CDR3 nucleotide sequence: TGTGCCAGCCGGTCAGGGAACCCGTCGGGGACCCAGTACTTC.